The entry that follows covers one T cell receptor beta chain sequence. The same CDR3 is also encoded by other DNA sequences in this sample. The data derive from a study of shared clonotypes between healthy human individuals. This CDR3 has 11 amino acids. Trimming shortened V by 1 base and J by 9 bases, and 7 bases separated the two germline ends. In germline, CDR1 is SNHLY, CDR2 FYNNEI. Measured with immunoSEQ multiplex PCR; TCRdb has only the in-frame clones, and not every one. The top ten hold 0.13% to 0.15% of the sample, which has millions of clones, more than 80% seen once. The source of this sequence is a man aged 18 to 35 in good health. Sequenced input: naive CD4+ T cells sorted from blood. Subset given: CD45RA+ positively selected. V and J are TRBV2 and TRBJ2-7, with D tentatively TRBD2 (6 bases). The CDR3 is CASSEEGGQYF. The CDR3 DNA sequence: TGTGCCAGCAGTGAAGAGGGAGGGCAGTACTTC.